These 32 T cell receptor beta chains were all obtained from the same sample, sequenced in a study of blood T cell repertoires in COVID-19. Sequenced by immunoSEQ multiplex PCR; TCRdb stores in-frame clones only, minus some. The sample records 200,000 to 250,000 clones, roughly 80% being singletons. Input material: peripheral blood. The receptors were gathered from a woman of 80 years or more with active or convalescent COVID-19.

Here the CDR3 reads CASSQVFLPNSPLHF. Written as DNA, the CDR3 is TGCGCCAGCAGCCAAGTTTTCCTCCCTAATTCACCCCTCCACTTT. The chain is built from TRBV4-1 and TRBJ1-6; the D is unclear. Germline CDR1 and CDR2: MGHRA and YSYEKL. V shed 1 base and J shed 6 bases, with 10 bases lying between them. The CDR3 extends over 15 amino acids.

A few counts support this clone. The CDR3, as DNA: TGTGCCAGCAGCCCCGAGGCCTATGGCTACACCTTC. Protein: CASSPEAYGYTF. The rearrangement joins TRBV2 to TRBJ1-2, with unresolved D. Trimming stripped 6 bases from V and 4 bases from J, with 9 bases between. CDR1 and CDR2 from the germline V gene are SNHLY and FYNNEI. This CDR3 spans 12 amino acids. The variable domain in full, completed from reference TRBV2 and TRBJ1-2, reads EPEVTQTPSHQVTQMGQEVILRCVPISNHLYFYWYRQILGQKVEFLVSFYNNEISEKSEIFDDQFSVERPDGSNFTLKIRSTKLEDSAMYFCASSPEAYGYTFGSGTRLTVV.

This sequence joins TRBV4-3 and TRBJ1-1; maybe TRBD1 (6 bases). Trimming took off 2 bases at V and 1 base at J, with 11 bases between the two ends. This CDR3 has 15 residues. Per germline, CDR1 LGHNA and CDR2 YSLEER. CDR3 protein: CASSQPGHRNTEAFF. The CDR3 nucleotides read TGCGCCAGCAGCCAACCGGGACACCGGAACACTGAAGCTTTCTTT.

This rearrangement joins TRBV11-3 to TRBJ2-2, with D hard to call. With 0 bases removed from V and 0 bases from J, the gap between germline ends came to 5 bases. This CDR3 is built from 15 residues. Per the germline V gene, CDR1 is SGHNT and CDR2 is YENEEA. For the CDR3, the DNA is TGTGCCAGCAGCTTAGATGCGTCGAACACCGGGGAGCTGTTTTTT. Translation: CASSLDASNTGELFF.

This clone appeared once. The V and J genes are TRBV6-2 or TRBV6-3 and TRBJ2-2; D might be TRBD1 (5 bases). The CDR3 consists of 16 residues. V lost 2 bases to trimming and J lost 8 bases, with 18 bases between them. Germline V CDR1 and CDR2: MNHEY, SVGEGT. This CDR3 is CASSYPPRVRTGELFF. The CDR3 DNA follows: TGTGCCAGCAGTTACCCCCCCAGGGTGAGGACAGGGGAGCTGTTTTTT.

The J gene is TRBJ2-1, the V gene TRBV6-4; TRBD1 is a possible D gene (5 bases). The germline gives CDR1 MRHNA, CDR2 SNTAGT. V lost 0 bases and J lost 8, with 11 bases in between. There are 14 residues in the CDR3. This CDR3 is CASSDSAGMDEQFF. The CDR3 region has the DNA TGTGCCAGCAGTGACTCGGCAGGGATGGATGAGCAGTTCTTC.

The J gene is TRBJ2-1, the V gene TRBV21-1; no DNA check was done on the table's D call, TRBD2. TRBV21-1 is listed as a pseudogene. The CDR3 sequence is 12 residues long. The CDR3 sequence: CASSPPGNEQFF. The CDR3 nucleotides are TGTGCCAGCAGCCCCCCGGGCAATGAGCAGTTCTTC.

The chain employs TRBV5-8 and TRBJ1-1; 7 nucleotides agree with TRBD1. CDR3 size: 17 residues. The ends lost 4 bases at V and 4 bases at J; junction bases unmatched: 16. Germline V gene data show CDR1 as SGHTS and CDR2 as YDEGEE. The CDR3: CASSLPTSDRVVTEAFF. The CDR3 coding sequence is TGTGCCAGCAGCCTCCCCACTTCAGACAGGGTGGTCACTGAAGCTTTCTTT.

This clone has only a few counts. The chain links TRBV30 to TRBJ1-2; maybe TRBD1 (6 bases). Germline V gene sequence: CDR1 GTSNPN, CDR2 SVGIG (reference sequence). This CDR3 spans 11 amino acids. Between the trimmed V and J ends, which lost 7 bases and 2 bases, there was a span of 8 bases. CDR3: CALTGNYGYTF. The CDR3 region has the DNA TGTGCCTTAACAGGGAACTATGGCTACACCTTC.

V is TRBV28 and J is TRBJ2-2, with no clear D. This CDR3 contains 13 residues. Germline values: CDR1 MDHEN, CDR2 SYDVKM. Trimming cost V 0 bases and J 5 bases, with 4 bases left between them. DNA of the CDR3: TGTGCCAGCAGTTTATGGGAGACCGGGGAGCTGTTTTTT. Encoded protein: CASSLWETGELFF.

The chain employs TRBV7-3 and TRBJ1-2; 10 positions agree with TRBD1. Germline V lookup: CDR1 SGHTA, CDR2 FQGTGA. CDR3 length: 14 residues. Germline trimming cut 5 bases from V and 8 bases from J; bases unmatched to any gene: 8. CDR3 sequence reads: CASSLRDRGSGYTF. The CDR3 region has the DNA TGTGCCAGCAGCCTCCGGGACAGGGGAAGCGGCTACACCTTC.

This clone was observed once. V usage is TRBV7-9 and J usage is TRBJ1-1; D ambiguous. The germline V and J ends were trimmed by 5 bases and 1 base, with 14 bases remaining between them. There are 15 residues in the CDR3. Germline loops: CDR1 SEHNR, CDR2 FQNEAQ (reference sequence). DNA of the CDR3: TGTGCCAGCAGCCGCCGTCTTGCAGAGAACACTGAAGCTTTCTTT. Its protein is CASSRRLAENTEAFF.

This chain connects TRBV24-1 to TRBJ2-2, with TRBD2 matching over 10 bases. The CDR3 runs 16 residues. Germline V gene sequence: CDR1 KGHDR, CDR2 SFDVKD. Losses at the gene ends were 4 bases for V and 7 bases for J; bases not matched to a gene: 8. CDR3 residues: CATSDSTGLAFGELFF. The CDR3 nucleotides read TGTGCCACCAGTGACAGCACGGGACTAGCGTTCGGGGAGCTGTTTTTT.

V usage is TRBV2 and J usage is TRBJ1-1; D possibly corresponds to TRBD1 (6 bases). This CDR3 has 15 amino acids. V was trimmed by 3 bases and J by 3 bases, leaving 14 bases between them. CDR1 and CDR2 (germline): SNHLY, FYNNEI. The CDR3 region is CASSEDGGGDTEAFF. Written as DNA, the CDR3 is TGTGCCAGCAGTGAGGACGGGGGGGGCGACACTGAAGCTTTCTTT.

The gene calls are TRBV6-5 and TRBJ1-2; D not certain. The CDR3 loop spans 14 amino acids. V was pared by 11 bases and J by 0 bases, with 16 bases between. From germline, CDR1 is MNHEY and CDR2 SVGAGI. CDR3 in amino acids: CAGSFGVANYGYTF. The CDR3 DNA sequence: TGTGCCGGTAGCTTCGGGGTGGCTAACTATGGCTACACCTTC.

This rearrangement joins TRBV3-1 (or the pseudogene TRBV3-2) to TRBJ1-1; the D gene is possibly TRBD1 (6 bases). V lost 4 bases, J lost 1 base, and 13 bases lay in between. The CDR3 length is 15 residues. Per the germline V gene, CDR1 is LGHDT and CDR2 is YNNKEL (reference sequence). CDR3 in amino acids: CASSRPDRKNTEAFF. The CDR3 DNA sequence: TGTGCCAGCAGCCGCCCGGACAGAAAGAACACTGAAGCTTTCTTT.

The chain employs TRBV7-2 and TRBJ2-7; D is possibly TRBD1 (5 bases). The germline V and J ends were trimmed by 7 bases and 2 bases, with 12 bases remaining between them. The CDR3 has 13 amino acids. CDR1 and CDR2 from the germline V gene are SGHTA and FQGNSA. For the CDR3, the DNA is TGTGCCAGCACCCCGGACAAGACCTACGAGCAGTACTTC. Its protein is CASTPDKTYEQYF.

The chain links TRBV5-1 to TRBJ2-7, with D possibly being TRBD2 (5 bases). The CDR3 consists of 14 residues. CDR1 is SGHRS and CDR2 is YFSETQ in the germline V gene. V was clipped by 2 bases and J by 4 bases, with 13 bases between them. CDR3 protein: CASSFEGLMYEQYF. The CDR3 nucleotides read TGCGCCAGCAGCTTCGAGGGATTGATGTACGAGCAGTACTTC.

The rearrangement joins TRBV7-9 to TRBJ2-1; weak D call: TRBD1 (6 bases). V lost 0 bases, J lost 8 bases, and 20 bases lay in between. The CDR3 loop spans 17 amino acids. Germline CDR1 is SEHNR and CDR2 is FQNEAQ (reference sequence). CDR3 region: CASSLAGRGSFGYEQFF. The DNA of the CDR3 is TGTGCCAGCAGCTTAGCGGGCAGGGGTAGTTTTGGCTATGAGCAGTTCTTC.

This rearrangement joins TRBV13 to TRBJ1-5; D remains unclear. This CDR3 has 20 residues. V lost 0 bases, J lost 0 bases, and 21 bases lay in between. CDR1 is PRHDT, CDR2 FYEKMQ, per germline (reference sequence). This CDR3 is CASSLGRGRSGINSNQPQHF. CDR3 bases: TGTGCCAGCAGCTTAGGGCGGGGAAGGTCGGGGATAAATAGCAATCAGCCCCAGCATTTT.

This chain joins TRBV18 and TRBJ2-5; TRBD2 matches at 11 bases. Germline V gene sequence: CDR1 KGHSH, CDR2 LQKENI. The V gene end was trimmed by 0 bases and the J gene end by 5 bases; junction bases not matched to a gene: 2. This CDR3 spans 15 amino acids. The CDR3 loop is CASSPPGLAVETQYF. CDR3 nucleotide sequence: TGTGCCAGCTCACCACCGGGACTAGCGGTGGAGACCCAGTACTTC.

V usage is TRBV29-1 and J usage is TRBJ2-7; 8 bases are shared with TRBD2. J lost 0 bases, V lost 6 bases, and 4 bases had no gene match. Germline V gene lookup returns CDR1 SQVTM and CDR2 ANQGSEA. The length of the CDR3 is 13 residues. CDR3 residues: CSVRTSLSYEQYF. CDR3 nucleotide sequence: TGCAGCGTCCGGACTAGCCTCTCCTACGAGCAGTACTTC.

This clone was detected once. This rearrangement joins TRBV3-1 (or the pseudogene TRBV3-2) to TRBJ2-3; 10 positions match TRBD2. Germline V gives CDR1 LGHDT, CDR2 YNNKEL (reference sequence). The length of the CDR3 is 15 residues. Unmatched junction bases numbered 4, after V lost 1 base and J lost 6 bases. CDR3 protein: CASSQVAGGGDTQYF. Written as DNA, the CDR3 is TGTGCCAGCAGCCAAGTAGCGGGGGGAGGGGATACGCAGTATTTT.

This clone was counted between two and nine times. The rearrangement links TRBV18 to TRBJ2-5; a weak D match, TRBD2 (6 bases). This CDR3 has 15 residues. Trimming shortened V by 5 bases and J by 2 bases, and 15 bases separated the two germline ends. Germline values: CDR1 KGHSH, CDR2 LQKENI. The CDR3 is CASSSTGTQQETQYF. CDR3 nucleotides: TGTGCCAGCTCATCAACCGGGACTCAACAAGAGACCCAGTACTTC.

CDR3 loop: CASSPTSISSGQGNYGYTF. The CDR3 coding sequence is TGTGCCAGCTCACCCACATCGATTTCATCGGGACAGGGGAACTATGGCTACACCTTC. The rearrangement uses TRBV18 and TRBJ1-2; TRBD1 matches at 10 bases. CDR3 length: 19 residues. The junction had 15 bases not matched to a gene; V was cut back by 3 bases and J by 2 bases. CDR1 and CDR2 (germline): KGHSH, LQKENI.

A word on this clone: The same CDR3 arises from other DNA sequences in this sample as well. V and J are TRBV5-6 and TRBJ2-7, with 7 bases that match TRBD2. V was pared by 0 bases and J by 3 bases, with 6 bases of the junction left unmatched. The CDR3 covers 15 residues. The germline V gene encodes CDR1 SGHDT and CDR2 YYEEEE. The CDR3 spells CASSLGASGDYEQYF. The DNA of the CDR3 is TGTGCCAGCAGCTTGGGGGCTAGCGGAGACTACGAGCAGTACTTC.

The chain links TRBV15 to TRBJ1-6; D uncertain. The germline CDR1 and CDR2 sequences are LNHNV and YYDKDF (reference sequence). V lost 0 bases and J lost 9, with 12 bases in between. The CDR3 contains 15 residues. Here the CDR3 DNA reads TGTGCCACCAGCAGAGAACACGGAGGAAGTTCACCCCTCCACTTT. Its protein is CATSREHGGSSPLHF.

This chain joins TRBV3-1 (or the pseudogene TRBV3-2) and TRBJ2-7; 7 nucleotides agree with TRBD1. The CDR3 has 15 amino acids. Germline CDR1 and CDR2: LGHDT and YNNKEL (reference sequence). With 2 bases clipped from V and 0 bases from J, the junction kept 4 bases outside the gene matches. Here the CDR3 reads CASSQNRDSSYEQYF. The CDR3 region has the DNA TGTGCCAGCAGCCAAAACCGGGACAGCTCCTACGAGCAGTACTTC.

The rearrangement links TRBV24-1 to TRBJ2-5; D call uncertain. The CDR3 is 16 amino acids. Germline CDR1 KGHDR, CDR2 SFDVKD. V was clipped by 4 bases and J by 5 bases, with 19 bases between them. The CDR3 region is CATSDYQQKSQETQYF. CDR3 DNA sequence: TGTGCCACCAGTGACTACCAACAGAAATCACAGGAGACCCAGTACTTC.

The V call is TRBV7-8, the J call TRBJ2-7, with D possibly matching TRBD1 (7 bases). The V and J ends lost 5 bases and 6 bases respectively, with 20 bases between them. The CDR3 has 15 residues. CDR1 SGHVS and CDR2 FQNEAQ come from the germline V gene. The CDR3 DNA reads as TGTGCCAGCAGCCCAGAGGGGGCGGGATTGATCGAGCAGTACTTC. Its protein product is CASSPEGAGLIEQYF.

This clone was observed a handful of times. V gene TRBV6-6 combines with J gene TRBJ2-7; no clear D gene. Looked up from germline, CDR1 is MNHNY and CDR2 is SVGAGI (reference sequence). The CDR3 contains 13 residues. Trimming took 6 bases from V and 5 from J, leaving 14 bases between them. CDR3 in DNA: TGTGCCAGCAGGAAGCCGGAGATTGACGAGCAGTACTTC. It yields the protein CASRKPEIDEQYF.

The CDR3 loop is CATSRGGTGNHEQYF. CDR3 DNA: TGTGCCACCAGCAGAGGTGGGACAGGGAATCACGAGCAGTACTTC. The genes are TRBV15 and TRBJ2-7; 9 positions match TRBD1. V dropped 1 base and J dropped 5; count of bases not matched to a gene: 6. From germline, CDR1 is LNHNV and CDR2 YYDKDF (reference sequence). This CDR3 comprises 15 residues.